Listed here are 20 T cell receptor beta chains from one sample, sequenced in a study of Graves' ophthalmopathy and Graves' hyperthyroidism (dated 2018 in TCRdb). The sequencer listed for this sample is Illumina HiSeq 2000. For repertoire sequencing, TCR beta CDR3 regions were amplified from RNA transcripts. The first round of RT-PCR was done with HTBI primers and the Qiagen OneStep RT-PCR kit, and was followed by a second round of multiplex PCR, then size selection and purification. TCRdb ran its own pipeline on the public reads, namely fastp trimming at Q25 and MiXCR clone calling, and kept in-frame beta chains. Every CDR3 protein is listed once, alongside the most common genes and DNA of its rows. The sample table shows 560,000 or so distinct CDR3 sequences, and just under 40% are seen once. The top ten clones comprise 4% to 5% of the sample. The sample consisted of peripheral blood or thyroid tissue (not recorded which). The receptor source for this set is an adult man with Graves' hyperthyroidism.

Ten or more counts support this clonotype. The chain combines TRBV2 with TRBJ1-5, with a tentative D call TRBD1 (5 bases). The germline CDR1 and CDR2 sequences are SNHLY and FYNNEI. This CDR3 has 14 residues. Trimming removed 1 base from V and 6 bases from J, with 10 bases in between. As DNA, the CDR3 is TGTGCCAGCAGTGAAGGTAGGGGAAGTCAGCCCCAGCATTTT. It is translated as CASSEGRGSQPQHF.

This clonotype was observed at least ten times. This chain links TRBV7-9 with TRBJ2-2, with TRBD2 identical over 10 bases. This CDR3 comprises 15 residues. The germline V gene has CDR1 SEHNR and CDR2 FQNEAQ (reference sequence). Trimming took 5 bases from V and 7 from J; bases not matched to a gene: 7. The CDR3 sequence is CASSGLAASIGELFF. CDR3 DNA: TGTGCCAGCAGCGGACTAGCGGCTTCGATCGGGGAGCTGTTTTTT.

The rearrangement uses TRBV20-1 and TRBJ2-5, with D unclear. The CDR3 runs 13 residues. Germline lookup yields CDR1 DFQATT and CDR2 SNEGSKA (reference sequence). V gave up 0 bases and J gave up 3 bases, with 8 bases separating them. CDR3 DNA sequence: TGCAGTGCTAGAGAGGACGCGAAAGAGACCCAGTACTTC. This codes for CSAREDAKETQYF.

The J gene is TRBJ2-5, the V gene TRBV7-9, with 13 bases lining up with TRBD2. The germline V gene has CDR1 SEHNR and CDR2 FQNEAQ (reference sequence). The J segment lost 2 bases and the V segment lost 5 bases, leaving 8 bases of the junction unmatched. This CDR3 region has 17 residues. The CDR3 bases are TGTGCCAGCAGCCCGACGACTAGCGGGGGGACACAAGAGACCCAGTACTTC. It specifies CASSPTTSGGTQETQYF.

This clonotype was detected ten times or more. The chain carries TRBV4-2 and TRBJ2-5; TRBD2 matches at 8 bases. The germline V gene encodes CDR1 LGHNA and CDR2 YNFKEQ. J lost 4 bases, V lost 2 bases, and 12 bases had no gene match. The CDR3 is made up of 17 amino acids. The CDR3 protein is CASSQQPGLVGRETQYF. The DNA for the CDR3 is TGTGCCAGCAGCCAACAACCGGGACTAGTCGGGCGAGAGACCCAGTACTTC.

J is TRBJ2-3 and V is TRBV10-3, with D tentatively TRBD2 (7 bases). The CDR3 totals 14 residues. V lost 0 bases, J lost 4 bases, and 8 bases lay in between. Germline V gene data show CDR1 as ENHRY and CDR2 as SYGVKD. In DNA form, the CDR3 reads TGTGCCATCAGTGAGTCGCGGGGGCCAGATACGCAGTATTTT. Translating it yields CAISESRGPDTQYF.

This clonotype was seen repeatedly, ten times or more. Written as DNA, the CDR3 is TGTGCCAGCAGCTTAGGTCCCGCGAGGAACACTGAAGCTTTCTTT. Protein: CASSLGPARNTEAFF. This chain joins TRBV11-3 and TRBJ1-1, with no clear D. Germline V CDR1 and CDR2: SGHNT, YENEEA. The CDR3 sequence is 15 residues long. V shed 1 base and J shed 1 base, with 10 bases lying between them.

CDR3 sequence: CASRPTGFNYGYTF. In DNA form, the CDR3 reads TGCGCCAGCAGGCCCACAGGGTTTAACTATGGCTACACCTTC. The gene calls are TRBV5-1 and TRBJ1-2; D is possibly TRBD1 (6 bases). Deletions cut 5 bases from V and 1 base from J, with 12 bases between. The length of the CDR3 is 14 residues. Germline-derived CDR1 and CDR2 are SGHRS and YFSETQ.

V usage is TRBV11-2 and J usage is TRBJ1-3, with D unresolved. V lost 0 bases and J lost 0, with 9 bases in between. Germline CDR1 is SGHAT and CDR2 is FQNNGV. The CDR3 consists of 16 residues. CDR3 coding DNA: TGTGCCAGCAGCTTAGAACACGGAGGCTCTGGAAACACCATATATTTT. It translates to CASSLEHGGSGNTIYF.

Notes on this clonotype: Likely a read error: the CDR3 ends without its conserved phenylalanine or tryptophan. It is unclear where the CDR3 begins or ends on the DNA, so no DNA is shown, and the CDR3 is as TCRdb lists it. The V call is TRBV20-1, the J call TRBJ2-3; the table's TRBD2 call for D was not verified on the DNA. CDR1 is DFQATT, CDR2 SNEGSKA, per germline (reference sequence). The CDR3 totals 14 residues, both ends included. CDR3 sequence reads: CSAPTSGWTDTQMS.

Remarks on this clonotype: Its ends do not fully match the called genes, so a read error is possible. The rearrangement joins TRBV12-3 or TRBV12-4 to TRBJ1-1; D is undetermined. The CDR3 sequence is 14 residues long. CDR3 loop: CASTVSGMNTEAFF. The CDR3, as DNA: TGTGCCAGCACCGTTAGCGGGATGAACACTGAGGCTTTCTTT.

This clonotype was seen many times. V gene TRBV13 combines with J gene TRBJ1-1; D gene uncertain. Germline assignment: CDR1 PRHDT and CDR2 FYEKMQ (reference sequence). The germline V and J ends were trimmed by 1 base and 4 bases, with 10 bases remaining between them. This CDR3 region has 14 residues. In DNA form, the CDR3 reads TGTGCCAGCAGCTTAGCGCGCGCCTTCACTGAAGCTTTCTTT. Its translation: CASSLARAFTEAFF.

The sample holds many counts of this clonotype. The chain links TRBV6-5 to TRBJ1-2; D possibly corresponds to TRBD1 (5 bases). CDR1 and CDR2 from the germline V gene are MNHEY and SVGAGI. The CDR3 is 12 amino acids. The germline V and J ends were trimmed by 6 bases and 5 bases, with 10 bases remaining between them. This chain's CDR3 is CASSQQGYGYTF. Written as DNA, the CDR3 is TGTGCCAGCAGCCAGCAGGGTTATGGCTACACCTTC.

With respect to this clonotype: Just one base apart from a much larger clone, this may be a read error. The chain links TRBV7-9 to TRBJ1-2; D unclear. The CDR3 length is 13 residues. CDR1 is SEHNR, CDR2 FQNEAQ, per germline (reference sequence). CDR3 residues: CASGLEVGSGYTF. The CDR3 DNA reads TGTGCCAGCGGCTTAGAAGTGGGGAGTGGCTACACCTTC. The full variable domain, completed using reference TRBV7-9 and TRBJ1-2, is DTGVSQNPRHKITKRGQNVTFRCDPISEHNRLYWYRQTLGQGPEFLTYFQNEAQLEKSRLLSDRFSAERPKGSFSTLEIQRTEQGDSAMYLCASGLEVGSGYTFGSGTRLTVV.

This clonotype came up many times. The chain links TRBV7-2 to TRBJ2-2; TRBD2 matches at 8 bases. With V trimmed by 2 bases and J by 3 bases, 5 bases remained unmatched. Germline assignment: CDR1 SGHTA and CDR2 FQGNSA. The CDR3 length is 16 residues. As DNA, the CDR3 is TGTGCCAGCAGCTTATTCTCGGGAGGGGACACCGGGGAGCTGTTTTTT. This translates into CASSLFSGGDTGELFF.

V and J are TRBV7-9 and TRBJ2-7; TRBD2 matches 10 bases. The J call is uncertain, as TRBJ2-1 better fits the DNA end. The CDR3 runs 17 residues. Germline lookup yields CDR1 SEHNR and CDR2 FQNEAQ (reference sequence). This CDR3 reads CASSSSSLAGVMNEQFF. In DNA, the CDR3 is TGTGCCAGCAGCTCCTCCTCTCTAGCGGGGGTCATGAATGAGCAGTTCTTC.

The V gene is TRBV2, the J gene TRBJ2-2, with TRBD2 identical over 9 bases. Looked up from germline, CDR1 is SNHLY and CDR2 is FYNNEI. J gave up 0 bases and V 1 base, and 6 bases lay outside the gene matches. The CDR3 extends over 18 amino acids. The CDR3 bases are TGTGCCAGCAGTGAAGAGGTAGCGGGGGAGACGAACACCGGGGAGCTGTTTTTT. It yields the protein CASSEEVAGETNTGELFF. Together with reference TRBV2 and TRBJ2-2, the CDR3 gives the full variable domain: EPEVTQTPSHQVTQMGQEVILRCVPISNHLYFYWYRQILGQKVEFLVSFYNNEISEKSEIFDDQFSVERPDGSNFTLKIRSTKLEDSAMYFCASSEEVAGETNTGELFFGEGSRLTVL.

This clonotype was recorded at least ten times. The genes are TRBV10-3 and TRBJ1-1; D perhaps matches TRBD1 (6 bases). The CDR3 consists of 14 residues. Trimming pared 0 bases from V and 6 bases from J, leaving 11 bases between. CDR1 is ENHRY and CDR2 is SYGVKD in the germline V gene. The CDR3 DNA is TGTGCCATCAGTGAGTCACAGGGATCGTCTGAAGCTTTCTTT. Translation: CAISESQGSSEAFF.

This clonotype has a count of ten or more. This chain links TRBV28 with TRBJ1-1; D remains unclear. The CDR3 extends over 15 amino acids. With 3 bases removed from V and 0 bases from J, the gap between germline ends came to 11 bases. Germline V gene data show CDR1 as MDHEN and CDR2 as SYDVKM. The CDR3 region is CASSLVLGMNTEAFF. CDR3 coding DNA: TGTGCCAGCAGTTTGGTGCTGGGGATGAACACTGAAGCTTTCTTT.

The chain carries TRBV14 and TRBJ1-1; 8 bases agree with TRBD1. CDR1 is SGHDN and CDR2 is FVKESK in the germline V gene. The length of the CDR3 is 15 residues. The J segment lost 4 bases and the V segment lost 2 bases, leaving 6 bases of the junction unmatched. The CDR3 loop is CASSQHRGVGTEAFF. CDR3 bases: TGTGCCAGCAGCCAACACAGGGGGGTTGGCACTGAAGCTTTCTTT.